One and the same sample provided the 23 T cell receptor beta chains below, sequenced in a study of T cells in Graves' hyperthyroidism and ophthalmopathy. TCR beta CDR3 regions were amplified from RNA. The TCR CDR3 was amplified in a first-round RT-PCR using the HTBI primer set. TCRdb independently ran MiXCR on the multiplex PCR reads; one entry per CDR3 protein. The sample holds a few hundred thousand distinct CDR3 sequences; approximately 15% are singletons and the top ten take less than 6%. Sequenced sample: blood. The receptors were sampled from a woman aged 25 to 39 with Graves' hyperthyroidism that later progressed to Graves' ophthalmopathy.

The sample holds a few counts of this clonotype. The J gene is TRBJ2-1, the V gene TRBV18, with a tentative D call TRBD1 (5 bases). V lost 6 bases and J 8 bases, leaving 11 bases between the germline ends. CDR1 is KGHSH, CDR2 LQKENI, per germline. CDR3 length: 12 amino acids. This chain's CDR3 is CASSYDSYEQFF. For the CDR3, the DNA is TGTGCCAGCTCCTACGACAGTTATGAGCAGTTCTTC.

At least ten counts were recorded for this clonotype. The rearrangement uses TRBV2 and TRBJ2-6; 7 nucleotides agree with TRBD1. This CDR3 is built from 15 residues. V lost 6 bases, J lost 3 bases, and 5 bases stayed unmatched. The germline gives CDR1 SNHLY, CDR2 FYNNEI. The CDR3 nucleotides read TGTGCCAGCAGAGAACAGGGGTTTGGGGCCAACGTCCTGACTTTC. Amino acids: CASREQGFGANVLTF.

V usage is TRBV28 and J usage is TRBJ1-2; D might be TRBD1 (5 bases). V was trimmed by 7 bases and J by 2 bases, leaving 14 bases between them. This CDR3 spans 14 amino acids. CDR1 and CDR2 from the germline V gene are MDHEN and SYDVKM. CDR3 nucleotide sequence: TGTGCCAGCAAAATACCGGGACCCAACTATGGCTACACCTTC. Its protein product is CASKIPGPNYGYTF.

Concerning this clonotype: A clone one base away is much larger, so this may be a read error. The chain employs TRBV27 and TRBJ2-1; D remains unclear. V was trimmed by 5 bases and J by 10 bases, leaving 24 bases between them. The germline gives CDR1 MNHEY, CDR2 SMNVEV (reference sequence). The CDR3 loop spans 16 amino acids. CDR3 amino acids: CASSPQRTSRIQEQFF. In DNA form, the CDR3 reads TGTGCCAGCAGTCCCCAGAGAACCAGCCGGATCCAGGAGCAGTTCTTC.

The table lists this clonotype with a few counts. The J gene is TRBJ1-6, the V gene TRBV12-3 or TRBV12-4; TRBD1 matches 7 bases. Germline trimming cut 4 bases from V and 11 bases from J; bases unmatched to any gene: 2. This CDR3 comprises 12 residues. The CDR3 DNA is TGTGCCAGCAGTTACAGGGGTCCACCCCTCCACTTT. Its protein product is CASSYRGPPLHF.

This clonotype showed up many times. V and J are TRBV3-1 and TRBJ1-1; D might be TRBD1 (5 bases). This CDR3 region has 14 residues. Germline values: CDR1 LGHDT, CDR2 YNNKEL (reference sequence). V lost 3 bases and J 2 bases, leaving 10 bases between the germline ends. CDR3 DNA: TGTGCCAGCAGCCAGAACCGGGACAACACTGAAGCTTTCTTT. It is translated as CASSQNRDNTEAFF.

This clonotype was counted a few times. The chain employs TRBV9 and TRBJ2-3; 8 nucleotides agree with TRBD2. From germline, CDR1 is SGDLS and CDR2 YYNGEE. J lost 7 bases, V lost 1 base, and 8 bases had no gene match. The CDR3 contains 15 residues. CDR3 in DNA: TGTGCCAGCAGCGTAACTAGCGGAATTACAAATACGCAGTATTTT. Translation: CASSVTSGITNTQYF.

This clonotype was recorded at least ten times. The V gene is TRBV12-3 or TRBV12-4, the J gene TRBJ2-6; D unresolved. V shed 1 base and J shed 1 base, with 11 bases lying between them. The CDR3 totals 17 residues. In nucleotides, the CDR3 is TGTGCCAGCAGTTTAGGGGCTTGGGTTTCTGGGGCCAACGTCCTGACTTTC. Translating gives CASSLGAWVSGANVLTF.

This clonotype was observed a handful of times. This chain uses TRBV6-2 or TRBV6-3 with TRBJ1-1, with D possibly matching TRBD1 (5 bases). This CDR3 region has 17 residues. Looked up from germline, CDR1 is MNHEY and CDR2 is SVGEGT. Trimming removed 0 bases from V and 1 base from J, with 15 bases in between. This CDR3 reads CASSYSSGGKGNTEAFF. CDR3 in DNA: TGTGCCAGCAGTTACTCGAGTGGGGGGAAAGGGAACACTGAAGCTTTCTTT.

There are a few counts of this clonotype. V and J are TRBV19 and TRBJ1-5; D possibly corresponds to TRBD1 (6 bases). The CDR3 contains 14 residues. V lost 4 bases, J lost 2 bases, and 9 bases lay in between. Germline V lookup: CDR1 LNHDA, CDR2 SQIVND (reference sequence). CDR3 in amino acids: CASSKGVGNQPQHF. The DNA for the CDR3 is TGTGCCAGTAGTAAGGGGGTAGGCAATCAGCCCCAGCATTTT. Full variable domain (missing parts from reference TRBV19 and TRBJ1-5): DGGITQSPKYLFRKEGQNVTLSCEQNLNHDAMYWYRQDPGQGLRLIYYSQIVNDFQKGDIAEGYSVSREKKESFPLTVTSAQKNPTAFYLCASSKGVGNQPQHFGDGTRLSIL.

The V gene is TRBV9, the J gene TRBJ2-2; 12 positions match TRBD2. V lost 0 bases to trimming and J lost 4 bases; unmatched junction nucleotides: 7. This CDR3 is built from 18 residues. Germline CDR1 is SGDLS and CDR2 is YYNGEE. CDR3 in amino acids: CASSVARTSGMITGELFF. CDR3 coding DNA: TGTGCCAGCAGCGTAGCTAGGACTAGCGGGATGATCACCGGGGAGCTGTTTTTT.

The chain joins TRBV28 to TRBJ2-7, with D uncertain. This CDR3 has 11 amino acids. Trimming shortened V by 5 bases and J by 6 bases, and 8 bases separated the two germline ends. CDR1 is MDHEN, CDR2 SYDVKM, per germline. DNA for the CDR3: TGTGCCAGCAGTAAGCCGCCCGAGCAGTACTTC. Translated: CASSKPPEQYF.

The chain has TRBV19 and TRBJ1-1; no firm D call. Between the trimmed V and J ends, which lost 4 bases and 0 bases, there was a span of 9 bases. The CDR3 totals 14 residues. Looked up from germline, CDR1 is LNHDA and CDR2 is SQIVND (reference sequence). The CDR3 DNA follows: TGTGCCAGTAGTAGGGCCAGAATGAACACTGAAGCTTTCTTT. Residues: CASSRARMNTEAFF.

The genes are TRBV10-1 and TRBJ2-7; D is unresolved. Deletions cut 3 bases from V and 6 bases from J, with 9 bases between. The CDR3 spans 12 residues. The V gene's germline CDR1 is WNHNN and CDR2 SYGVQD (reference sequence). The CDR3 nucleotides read TGCGCCAGCAGTGAAGGGCAGTTCGAGCAGTACTTC. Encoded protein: CASSEGQFEQYF.

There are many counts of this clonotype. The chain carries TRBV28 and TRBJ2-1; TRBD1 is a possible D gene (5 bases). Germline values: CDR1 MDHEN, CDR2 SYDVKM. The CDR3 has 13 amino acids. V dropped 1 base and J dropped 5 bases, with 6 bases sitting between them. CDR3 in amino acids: CASSLLGHNEQFF. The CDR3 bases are TGTGCCAGCAGTTTATTGGGGCACAATGAGCAGTTCTTC.

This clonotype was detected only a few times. The CDR3: CASSKTRSEQFF. CDR3 bases: TGTGCCAGCAGTAAGACTAGGTCAGAGCAGTTCTTC. This chain links TRBV6-1 with TRBJ2-1, with D possibly matching TRBD2 (6 bases). Germline V gene lookup returns CDR1 MNHNS and CDR2 SASEGT. The CDR3 runs to 12 residues. Trimming stripped 5 bases from V and 10 bases from J, with 12 bases between.

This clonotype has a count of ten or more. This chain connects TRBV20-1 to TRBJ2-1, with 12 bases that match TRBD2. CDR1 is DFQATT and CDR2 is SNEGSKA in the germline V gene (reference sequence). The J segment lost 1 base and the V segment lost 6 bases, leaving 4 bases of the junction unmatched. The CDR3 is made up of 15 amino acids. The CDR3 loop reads CSASSGRGSYNEQFF. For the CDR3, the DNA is TGCAGTGCCTCTAGCGGGAGGGGATCCTACAATGAGCAGTTCTTC.

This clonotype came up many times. In nucleotides, the CDR3 is TGTGCCACCAGCTACCCCGCGGGGGGTACTGAAGCTTTCTTT. This codes for CATSYPAGGTEAFF. The rearrangement uses TRBV15 and TRBJ1-1; a weak D match, TRBD1 (5 bases). Germline CDR1 and CDR2: LNHNV and YYDKDF (reference sequence). There are 14 residues in the CDR3. V was clipped by 5 bases and J by 5 bases, with 15 bases between them.

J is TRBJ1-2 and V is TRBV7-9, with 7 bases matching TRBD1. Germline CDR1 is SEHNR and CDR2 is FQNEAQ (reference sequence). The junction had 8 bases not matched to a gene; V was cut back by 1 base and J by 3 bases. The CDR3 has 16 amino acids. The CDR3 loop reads CASSLDPTGNDYGYTF. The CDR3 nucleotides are TGTGCCAGCAGCTTAGACCCGACAGGGAATGACTATGGCTACACCTTC.

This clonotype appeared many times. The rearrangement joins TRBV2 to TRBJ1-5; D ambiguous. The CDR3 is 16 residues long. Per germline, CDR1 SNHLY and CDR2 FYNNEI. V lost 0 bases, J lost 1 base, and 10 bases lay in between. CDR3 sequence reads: CASSEAPGASNQPQHF. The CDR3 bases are TGTGCCAGCAGTGAAGCGCCGGGAGCAAGCAATCAGCCCCAGCATTTT.

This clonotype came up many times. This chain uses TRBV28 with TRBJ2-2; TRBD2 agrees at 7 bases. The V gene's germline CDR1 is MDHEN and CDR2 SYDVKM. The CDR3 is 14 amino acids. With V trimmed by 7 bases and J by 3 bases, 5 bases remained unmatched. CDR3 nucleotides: TGTGCCAGCACGGGGGAGGGGCACACCGGGGAGCTGTTTTTT. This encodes CASTGEGHTGELFF. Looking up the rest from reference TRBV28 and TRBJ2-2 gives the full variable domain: DVKVTQSSRYLVKRTGEKVFLECVQDMDHENMFWYRQDPGLGLRLIYFSYDVKMKEKGDIPEGYSVSREKKERFSLILESASTNQTSMYLCASTGEGHTGELFFGEGSRLTVL.

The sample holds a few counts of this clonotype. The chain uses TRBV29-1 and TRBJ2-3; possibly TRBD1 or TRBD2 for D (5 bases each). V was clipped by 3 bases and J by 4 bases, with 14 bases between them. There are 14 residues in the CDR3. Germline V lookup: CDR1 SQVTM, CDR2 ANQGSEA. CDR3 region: CSVDGEGRADTQYF. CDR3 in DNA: TGCAGCGTTGATGGCGAGGGACGCGCAGATACGCAGTATTTT.

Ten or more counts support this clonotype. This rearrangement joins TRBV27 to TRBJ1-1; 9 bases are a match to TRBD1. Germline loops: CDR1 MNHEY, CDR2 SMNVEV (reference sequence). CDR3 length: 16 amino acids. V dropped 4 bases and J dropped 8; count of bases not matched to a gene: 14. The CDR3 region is CASSSRWGQGILEAFF. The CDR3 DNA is TGTGCCAGCAGTTCCCGCTGGGGACAGGGTATCTTAGAAGCTTTCTTT.